This TCR beta chain appears in the sequencing data of a study of cytomegalovirus exposure and HLA in healthy donors. Per germline, CDR1 SGHDT and CDR2 YYEEEE. This CDR3 contains 12 residues. Trimming took off 5 bases at V and 10 bases at J, with 12 bases between the two ends. Notes on the study in general: When presence/absence was analysed, sequencing depth was taken to be roughly uniform across donors. About 87% or about 30% of the time was how often most TCR beta V segments were productive, according to an earlier analysis. Researchers reported in a later analysis that a missense DCLRE1C variant was tied to TCR beta V- and J-gene trimming.

The PCR made use of 60 Vbeta and 13 Jbeta primers. The repertoire was sequenced with immunoSEQ multiplex PCR; TCRdb's copy has only in-frame clones and lacks some. The data show 150,000 to 200,000 clones, about 88% seen once. Regarding this clone: Its antigen remains unknown.

This sequence joins TRBV5-6 and TRBJ2-2; D perhaps matches TRBD1 (5 bases). The sequenced sample was PBMCs. This receptor was obtained from a man younger than 35 in good health and CMV-seropositive. In DNA, the CDR3 is TGTGCCAGCAGTCACCCAGGGAAGGAGCTGTTTTTT. Protein sequence: CASSHPGKELFF.